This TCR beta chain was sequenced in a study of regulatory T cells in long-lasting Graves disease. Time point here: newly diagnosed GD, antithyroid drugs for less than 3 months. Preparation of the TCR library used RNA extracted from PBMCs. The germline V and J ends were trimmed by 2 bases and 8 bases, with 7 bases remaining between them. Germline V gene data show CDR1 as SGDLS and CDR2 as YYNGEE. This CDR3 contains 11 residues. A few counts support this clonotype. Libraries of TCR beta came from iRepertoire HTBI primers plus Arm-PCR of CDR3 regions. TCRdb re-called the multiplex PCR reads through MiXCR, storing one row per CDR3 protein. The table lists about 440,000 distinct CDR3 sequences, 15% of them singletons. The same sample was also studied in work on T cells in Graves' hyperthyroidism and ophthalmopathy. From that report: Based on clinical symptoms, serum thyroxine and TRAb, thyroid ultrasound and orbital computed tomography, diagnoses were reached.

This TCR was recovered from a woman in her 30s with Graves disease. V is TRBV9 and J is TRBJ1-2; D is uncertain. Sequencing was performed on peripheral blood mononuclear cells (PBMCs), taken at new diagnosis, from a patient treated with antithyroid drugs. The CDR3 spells CASSVPSGYTF. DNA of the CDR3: TGTGCCAGCAGCGTTCCTAGCGGCTACACCTTC.